Listed here are 23 T cell receptor beta chains from one sample, sequenced in a study of T-cell reconstitution after alpha-beta-depleted transplantation in children. Preparation of the TCRbeta library used unique molecular identifiers. TCRdb used MiXCR to reprocess the PCR reads, holding one entry per CDR3 protein. This sample has approximately 1,000,000 distinct CDR3 sequences, with around 30% found just once. The starting material was PBMCs, mostly from graft donor cells, obtained 360 days after TCRalphabeta/CD19-depleted stem cell transplant. The source is a boy under three years old who had a stem cell transplant for SCID, so the T cells may come from the graft donor.

The chain combines TRBV9 with TRBJ1-5; D is ambiguous. With 3 bases removed from V and 3 bases from J, the gap between germline ends came to 7 bases. CDR3 length: 13 amino acids. Germline CDR1 reads SGDLS; CDR2 reads YYNGEE. This chain's CDR3 is CASSAGFNQPQHF. The CDR3 DNA reads TGTGCCAGCAGCGCGGGGTTCAATCAGCCCCAGCATTTT.

This clonotype was counted a single time. The chain employs TRBV4-1 and TRBJ1-6; D is ambiguous. V lost 4 bases and J lost 0, with 16 bases in between. The CDR3 length is 18 residues. CDR1 is MGHRA, CDR2 YSYEKL, per germline. The chain's CDR3 is CASSRFTTTSSYNSPLHF. DNA for the CDR3: TGCGCCAGCAGCCGCTTTACGACTACGAGCTCCTATAATTCACCCCTCCACTTT.

This clonotype was counted between two and nine times. The CDR3 loop is CASRDRANRYGYTF. The DNA for the CDR3 is TGTGCCAGCAGAGACAGGGCGAATCGCTATGGCTACACCTTC. V usage is TRBV6-1 and J usage is TRBJ1-2; 7 positions match TRBD1. Losses at the gene ends were 6 bases for V and 4 bases for J; bases not matched to a gene: 8. CDR1 MNHNS and CDR2 SASEGT come from the germline V gene. The CDR3 has 14 residues.

This clonotype was seen a few times. The chain has TRBV5-1 and TRBJ2-1; the D is unclear. The germline V gene encodes CDR1 SGHRS and CDR2 YFSETQ. This CDR3 is 14 amino acids long. With 4 bases removed from V and 3 bases from J, the gap between germline ends came to 11 bases. CDR3 DNA: TGCGCCAGCAGCCCGCCTCCCGACTACAATGAGCAGTTCTTC. Protein sequence: CASSPPPDYNEQFF.

This clonotype has a count of ten or more. The V and J genes are TRBV6-1 and TRBJ2-1; D perhaps matches TRBD1 (6 bases). V lost 1 base and J 2 bases, leaving 12 bases between the germline ends. CDR1 is MNHNS and CDR2 is SASEGT in the germline V gene. This CDR3 has 16 amino acids. CDR3 in DNA: TGTGCCAGCAGTGAAGGCCCGCAGGGGCCCTACAATGAGCAGTTCTTC. Its protein product is CASSEGPQGPYNEQFF.

The chain links TRBV5-1 to TRBJ2-1, with 11 bases matching TRBD1. The V segment lost 2 bases and the J segment 3 bases; nucleotides outside the gene matches: 4. This CDR3 region has 16 residues. Germline-derived CDR1 and CDR2 are SGHRS and YFSETQ. The CDR3 loop reads CASSLGQGAIYNEQFF. CDR3 DNA: TGCGCCAGCAGCTTAGGACAGGGGGCTATCTACAATGAGCAGTTCTTC.

The sample holds a few counts of this clonotype. DNA of the CDR3: TGTGCCTGGAGTCCGACAGGGGGCAATGAGCAGTTCTTC. Translating gives CAWSPTGGNEQFF. The rearrangement uses TRBV30 and TRBJ2-1, with TRBD1 matching over 9 bases. The J segment lost 6 bases and the V segment lost 2 bases, leaving 2 bases of the junction unmatched. The CDR3 is 13 residues long. Germline-derived CDR1 and CDR2 are GTSNPN and SVGIG (reference sequence).

In this sample, this clonotype turned up a few times. This chain joins TRBV9 and TRBJ2-1; no reliable D call. The germline gives CDR1 SGDLS, CDR2 YYNGEE. Trimming left V 0 bases short and J 5 bases short, with 18 bases between. The CDR3 loop spans 17 amino acids. The CDR3 nucleotides are TGTGCCAGCAGCGTAGCCCCGGGCCTAAGAGCCGACAATGAGCAGTTCTTC. It encodes CASSVAPGLRADNEQFF.

This chain uses TRBV28 with TRBJ1-4, with a possible D match to TRBD1 (6 bases). The germline V and J ends were trimmed by 3 bases and 12 bases, with 14 bases remaining between them. The CDR3 covers 13 residues. Germline V gene data show CDR1 as MDHEN and CDR2 as SYDVKM. The chain's CDR3 is CASSFRGPRELFF. The DNA for the CDR3 is TGTGCCAGCAGTTTCAGGGGACCTCGGGAACTGTTTTTT.

The rearrangement joins TRBV20-1 to TRBJ2-7, with 10 bases that match TRBD1. Unmatched junction bases numbered 11, after V lost 4 bases and J lost 5 bases. The CDR3 loop spans 15 amino acids. Germline lookup yields CDR1 DFQATT and CDR2 SNEGSKA (reference sequence). The chain's CDR3 is CSAIPGQGSAHEQYF. The CDR3 bases are TGCAGTGCTATACCGGGACAGGGGTCCGCCCACGAGCAGTACTTC.

J is TRBJ2-5 and V is TRBV20-1; D not resolved. The CDR3 spans 15 residues. V shed 6 bases and J shed 3 bases, with 20 bases lying between them. Germline V gene data show CDR1 as DFQATT and CDR2 as SNEGSKA (reference sequence). CDR3 region: CSAFLLLQAEETQYF. Here the CDR3 DNA reads TGCAGTGCCTTCCTCCTTTTACAAGCCGAAGAGACCCAGTACTTC.

About this clonotype: With a much larger clone just one base away, this may be a read error. This chain links TRBV3-1 with TRBJ2-1; D not certain. The V and J ends lost 3 bases and 0 bases respectively, with 6 bases between them. The germline CDR1 and CDR2 sequences are LGHDT and YNNKEL (reference sequence). The CDR3 sequence is 14 residues long. CDR3 sequence (DNA): TGTGCCAGCAGCCAGAGGAGCTCCTACAATGAGCAGTTCTTC. This gives the protein CASSQRSSYNEQFF.

This chain uses TRBV5-1 with TRBJ2-5, with TRBD1 matching 10 bases. V lost 3 bases and J lost 5; bases outside the gene matches: 7. Germline-derived CDR1 and CDR2 are SGHRS and YFSETQ. The length of the CDR3 is 15 residues. CDR3 sequence: CASSSGQGVGETQYF. In nucleotides, the CDR3 is TGCGCCAGCAGCTCTGGACAGGGGGTAGGGGAGACCCAGTACTTC. Together with reference TRBV5-1 and TRBJ2-5, the CDR3 gives the full variable domain: KAGVTQTPRYLIKTRGQQVTLSCSPISGHRSVSWYQQTPGQGLQFLFEYFSETQRNKGNFPGRFSGRQFSNSRSEMNVSTLELGDSALYLCASSSGQGVGETQYFGPGTRLLVL.

This clonotype was observed a few times. The V and J genes are TRBV5-6 and TRBJ1-2; the match to TRBD1 covers 12 bases. The ends lost 4 bases at V and 6 bases at J; junction bases unmatched: 7. There are 15 residues in the CDR3. Germline V lookup: CDR1 SGHDT, CDR2 YYEEEE. In DNA, the CDR3 is TGTGCCAGCAGCCAAATCGGGACAGGGGGCGATGGCTACACCTTC. The encoded protein is CASSQIGTGGDGYTF.

This clonotype was detected only a few times. The V and J genes are TRBV20-1 and TRBJ2-1; 7 bases line up with TRBD2. This CDR3 has 15 residues. J lost 10 bases, V lost 0 bases, and 12 bases had no gene match. CDR1 is DFQATT and CDR2 is SNEGSKA in the germline V gene (reference sequence). The CDR3 region is CSARDPLSGATEQFF. The CDR3 nucleotides are TGCAGTGCTAGAGATCCCCTGAGCGGGGCCACAGAGCAGTTCTTC.

The V call is TRBV11-1, the J call TRBJ2-5, with 8 bases matching TRBD1. The CDR3 runs 17 residues. CDR1 and CDR2 (germline): SGHAT, FQDESV (reference sequence). In nucleotides, the CDR3 is TGTGCTCCAGAAGGGTCAGGGGGCGAGGGTGGACAAGAGACCCAGTACTTC. Residues: CAPEGSGGEGGQETQYF. Supplemented by reference TRBV11-1 and TRBJ2-5, the full variable domain reads EAEVAQSPRYKITEKSQAVAFWCDPISGHATLYWYRQILGQGPELLVQFQDESVVDDSQLPKDRFSAERLKGVDSTLKIQPAELGDSAMYLCAPEGSGGEGGQETQYFGPGTRLLVL.

The rearrangement links TRBV4-1 to TRBJ2-7; D may be TRBD1 (6 bases). Germline assignment: CDR1 MGHRA and CDR2 YSYEKL. Trimming removed 0 bases at V and 4 bases at J, with 13 bases between. This CDR3 contains 15 residues. CDR3 loop: CASSQDKTGRYEQYF. The DNA for the CDR3 is TGCGCCAGCAGCCAAGATAAGACAGGTCGGTACGAGCAGTACTTC.

For the CDR3, the DNA is TGCGCCAGCAGCCATCCCCGCTCCGGTTTTAACTATGGCTACACCTTC. It is translated as CASSHPRSGFNYGYTF. This sequence joins TRBV4-1 and TRBJ1-2; D gene uncertain. Trimming removed 3 bases at V and 1 base at J, with 15 bases between. CDR1 and CDR2 (germline): MGHRA, YSYEKL. The CDR3 length is 16 residues.

The rearrangement links TRBV5-1 to TRBJ1-1; D might be TRBD1 (6 bases). V was shortened by 0 bases and J by 0 bases, with 18 bases between the two germline ends. This CDR3 is 18 amino acids long. Germline V CDR1 and CDR2: SGHRS, YFSETQ. CDR3 loop: CASSLGPGIRDMNTEAFF. In nucleotides, the CDR3 is TGCGCCAGCAGCTTGGGACCGGGTATCAGGGACATGAACACTGAAGCTTTCTTT.

This clonotype showed up just a few times. The chain has TRBV7-6 and TRBJ2-1; 10 positions match TRBD1. This CDR3 is 14 amino acids long. Germline V lookup: CDR1 SGHVS, CDR2 FNYEAQ. The ends lost 5 bases at V and 6 bases at J; junction bases unmatched: 4. As DNA, the CDR3 is TGTGCCAGCAGCAAGGACAGGGGGGTCAATGAGCAGTTCTTC. Encoded protein: CASSKDRGVNEQFF.

This clonotype was detected a few times. V usage is TRBV6-2 or TRBV6-3 and J usage is TRBJ2-1; 10 bases fit TRBD2. The CDR3 sequence is 18 residues long. The V segment lost 2 bases and the J segment 1 base; nucleotides outside the gene matches: 8. Germline CDR1 MNHEY, CDR2 SVGEGT. The CDR3 is CASSYIPEAGGSYNEQFF. The CDR3 coding sequence is TGTGCCAGCAGTTACATTCCGGAAGCGGGGGGGTCCTACAATGAGCAGTTCTTC.

This clonotype appeared once. V usage is TRBV3-1 and J usage is TRBJ1-1; 10 bases are shared with TRBD1. The germline V gene has CDR1 LGHDT and CDR2 YNNKEL (reference sequence). V was clipped by 0 bases and J by 3 bases; unmatched bases: 4. The CDR3 sequence is 16 residues long. Written as DNA, the CDR3 is TGTGCCAGCAGCCAAGACCGGACAGGGGGGGACACTGAAGCTTTCTTT. Amino acids: CASSQDRTGGDTEAFF.

V is TRBV3-1 and J is TRBJ1-1; no definite D call. The ends were cut back, 5 bases at V and 0 bases at J, with 13 bases in the middle. Germline assignment: CDR1 LGHDT and CDR2 YNNKEL (reference sequence). The CDR3 covers 15 residues. As DNA, the CDR3 is TGTGCCAGCAGCGCGTCAAGGCGGATGAACACTGAAGCTTTCTTT. Its translation is CASSASRRMNTEAFF.